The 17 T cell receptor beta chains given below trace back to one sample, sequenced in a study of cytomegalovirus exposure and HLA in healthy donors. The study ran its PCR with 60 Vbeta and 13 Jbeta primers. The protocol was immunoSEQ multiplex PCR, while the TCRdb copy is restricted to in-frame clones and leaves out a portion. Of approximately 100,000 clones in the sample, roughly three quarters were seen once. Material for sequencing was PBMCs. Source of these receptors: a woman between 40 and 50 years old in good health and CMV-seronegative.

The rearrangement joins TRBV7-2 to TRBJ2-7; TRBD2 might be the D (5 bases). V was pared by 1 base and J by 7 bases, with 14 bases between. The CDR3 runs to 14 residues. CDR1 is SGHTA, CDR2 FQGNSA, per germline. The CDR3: CASSLVEGGGEQYF. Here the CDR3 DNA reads TGTGCCAGCAGCTTAGTTGAAGGAGGCGGGGAGCAGTACTTC.

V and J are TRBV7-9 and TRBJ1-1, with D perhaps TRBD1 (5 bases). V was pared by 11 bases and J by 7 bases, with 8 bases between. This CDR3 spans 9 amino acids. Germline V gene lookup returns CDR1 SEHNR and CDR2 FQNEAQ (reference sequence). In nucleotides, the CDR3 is TGTGCCGTGGGGGGTGAAGCTTTCTTT. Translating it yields CAVGGEAFF.

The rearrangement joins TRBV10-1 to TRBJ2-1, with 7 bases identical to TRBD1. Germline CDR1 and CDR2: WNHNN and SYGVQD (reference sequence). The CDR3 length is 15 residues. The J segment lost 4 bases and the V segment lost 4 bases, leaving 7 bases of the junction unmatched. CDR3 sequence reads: CASSVDRVWYNEQFF. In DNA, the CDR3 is TGCGCCAGCAGTGTCGACAGGGTTTGGTACAATGAGCAGTTCTTC.

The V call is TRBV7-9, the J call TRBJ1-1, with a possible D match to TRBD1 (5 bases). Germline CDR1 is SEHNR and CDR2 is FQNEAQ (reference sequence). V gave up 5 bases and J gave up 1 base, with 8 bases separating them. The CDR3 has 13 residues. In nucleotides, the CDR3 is TGTGCCAGCAGCGTTCAGGGGAACACTGAAGCTTTCTTT. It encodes CASSVQGNTEAFF. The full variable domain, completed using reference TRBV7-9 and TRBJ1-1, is DTGVSQNPRHKITKRGQNVTFRCDPISEHNRLYWYRQTLGQGPEFLTYFQNEAQLEKSRLLSDRFSAERPKGSFSTLEIQRTEQGDSAMYLCASSVQGNTEAFFGQGTRLTVV.

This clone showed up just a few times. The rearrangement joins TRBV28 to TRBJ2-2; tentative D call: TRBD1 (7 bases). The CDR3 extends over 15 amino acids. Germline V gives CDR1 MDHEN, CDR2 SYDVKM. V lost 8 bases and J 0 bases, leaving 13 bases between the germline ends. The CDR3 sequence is CASRGGTANTGELFF. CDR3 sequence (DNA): TGTGCCAGCCGAGGGGGGACAGCGAACACCGGGGAGCTGTTTTTT. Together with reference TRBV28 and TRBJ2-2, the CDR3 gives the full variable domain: DVKVTQSSRYLVKRTGEKVFLECVQDMDHENMFWYRQDPGLGLRLIYFSYDVKMKEKGDIPEGYSVSREKKERFSLILESASTNQTSMYLCASRGGTANTGELFFGEGSRLTVL.

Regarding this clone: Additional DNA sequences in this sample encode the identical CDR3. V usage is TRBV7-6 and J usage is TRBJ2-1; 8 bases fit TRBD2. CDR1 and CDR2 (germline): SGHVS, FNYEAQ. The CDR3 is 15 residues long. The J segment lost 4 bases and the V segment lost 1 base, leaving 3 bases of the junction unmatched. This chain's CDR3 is CASSLEAGGYNEQFF. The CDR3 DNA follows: TGTGCCAGCAGCTTAGAGGCGGGAGGATACAATGAGCAGTTCTTC.

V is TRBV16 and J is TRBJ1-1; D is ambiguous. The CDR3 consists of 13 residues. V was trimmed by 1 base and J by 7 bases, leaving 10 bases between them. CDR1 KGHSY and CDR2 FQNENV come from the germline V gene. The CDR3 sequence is CASSQFSRDEAFF. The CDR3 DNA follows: TGTGCCAGCAGCCAATTTTCGCGAGATGAAGCTTTCTTT.

The DNA of the CDR3 is TGTGCCAGCAGTGTCCACAGGGGGCACTCCTACGAGCAGTACTTC. The encoded protein is CASSVHRGHSYEQYF. The gene calls are TRBV6-1 and TRBJ2-7, with 9 bases aligning to TRBD1. CDR3 length equals 15 residues. V shed 4 bases and J 0 bases; nucleotides not matched to a gene: 4. Germline CDR1 MNHNS, CDR2 SASEGT.

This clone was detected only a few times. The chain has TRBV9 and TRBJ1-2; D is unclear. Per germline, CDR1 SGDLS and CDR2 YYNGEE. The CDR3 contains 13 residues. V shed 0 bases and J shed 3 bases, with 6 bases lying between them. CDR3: CASSVEVDYGYTF. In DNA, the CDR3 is TGTGCCAGCAGCGTAGAAGTAGACTATGGCTACACCTTC.

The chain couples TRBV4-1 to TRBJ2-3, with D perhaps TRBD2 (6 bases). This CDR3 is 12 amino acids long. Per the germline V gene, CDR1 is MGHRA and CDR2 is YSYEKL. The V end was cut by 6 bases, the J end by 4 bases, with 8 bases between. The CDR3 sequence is CASRGRSDTQYF. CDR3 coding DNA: TGCGCCAGCAGGGGGAGGTCAGATACGCAGTATTTT.

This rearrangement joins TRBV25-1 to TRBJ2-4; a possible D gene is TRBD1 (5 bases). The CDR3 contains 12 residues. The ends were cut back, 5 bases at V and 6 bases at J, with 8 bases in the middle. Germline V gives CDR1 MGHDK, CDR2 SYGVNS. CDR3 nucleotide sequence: TGTGCCAGCAGTCAGGGTGGAAACATTCAGTACTTC. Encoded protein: CASSQGGNIQYF.

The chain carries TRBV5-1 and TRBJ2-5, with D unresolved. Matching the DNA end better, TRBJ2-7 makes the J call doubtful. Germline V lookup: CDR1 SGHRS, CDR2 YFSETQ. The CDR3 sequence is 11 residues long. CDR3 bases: TGCGCCAGCAGCTTGGATGCCGAGCAGTACTTC. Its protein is CASSLDAEQYF.

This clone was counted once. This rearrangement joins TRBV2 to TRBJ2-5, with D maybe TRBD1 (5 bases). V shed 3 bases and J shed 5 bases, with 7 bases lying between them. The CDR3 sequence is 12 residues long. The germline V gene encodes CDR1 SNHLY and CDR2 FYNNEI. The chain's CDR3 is CASSESGETQYF. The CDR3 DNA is TGTGCCAGCAGTGAGTCAGGGGAGACCCAGTACTTC.

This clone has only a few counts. This chain's CDR3 is CASSPLSSGGLEAFF. The CDR3, as DNA: TGTGCCAGCAGCCCACTATCTAGCGGGGGCCTTGAAGCTTTCTTT. The J gene is TRBJ1-1, the V gene TRBV7-9, with a weak D call TRBD1 (6 bases). V dropped 5 bases and J dropped 7 bases, with 20 bases sitting between them. The CDR3 spans 15 residues. CDR1 SEHNR and CDR2 FQNEAQ come from the germline V gene (reference sequence).

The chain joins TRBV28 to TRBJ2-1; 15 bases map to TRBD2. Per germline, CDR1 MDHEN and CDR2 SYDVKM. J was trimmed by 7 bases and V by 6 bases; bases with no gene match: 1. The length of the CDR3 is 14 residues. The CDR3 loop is CASSGLAGGNEQFF. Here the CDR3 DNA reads TGTGCCAGCAGCGGACTAGCGGGAGGGAATGAGCAGTTCTTC.

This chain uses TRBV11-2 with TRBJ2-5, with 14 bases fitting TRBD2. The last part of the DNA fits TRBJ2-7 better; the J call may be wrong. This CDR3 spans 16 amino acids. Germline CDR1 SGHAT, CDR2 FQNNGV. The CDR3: CASSSPGLAGVGEQYF. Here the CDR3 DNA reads TGTGCCAGCAGCTCGCCGGGACTAGCGGGAGTAGGCGAGCAGTACTTC.

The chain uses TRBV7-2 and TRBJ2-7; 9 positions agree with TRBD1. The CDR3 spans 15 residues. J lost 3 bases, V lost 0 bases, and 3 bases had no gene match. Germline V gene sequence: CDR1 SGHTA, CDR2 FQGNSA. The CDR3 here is CASSLATGGYYEQYF. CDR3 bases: TGTGCCAGCAGCTTAGCGACAGGGGGTTACTACGAGCAGTACTTC.